The 28 T cell receptor beta chains listed next were all sequenced from one sample in a study of shared clonotypes between healthy human individuals. TCRdb's copy holds only in-frame clones and misses some; the assay was immunoSEQ multiplex PCR. The profile shows roughly 1,000,000 clones, around 82% of them singletons. Sequenced sample: memory CD4+ T cells from PBMCs. Subset noted: CD45RA-negative fraction. All receptors derive from a man younger than 30 in good health. Some clones in this sample may be carry-over from other donors' samples.

This clone has just a few counts. This chain uses TRBV4-1 with TRBJ1-5; D is unresolved. The CDR3 runs 15 residues. Germline V gene sequence: CDR1 MGHRA, CDR2 YSYEKL. Trimming cost V 7 bases and J 6 bases, with 19 bases left between them. The CDR3 nucleotides read TGCGCCAGCACCCGAACCGGGGTTCTGGGTCAGCCCCAGCATTTT. Protein product: CASTRTGVLGQPQHF.

This rearrangement joins TRBV28 to TRBJ1-1; D unresolved. The V end was cut by 5 bases, the J end by 0 bases, with 13 bases between. CDR1 and CDR2 from the germline V gene are MDHEN and SYDVKM. CDR3 length: 15 residues. CDR3 loop: CASSAWTPLNTEAFF. In DNA, the CDR3 is TGTGCCAGCAGTGCTTGGACCCCATTGAACACTGAAGCTTTCTTT.

This rearrangement joins TRBV15 to TRBJ2-1, with D maybe TRBD1 (5 bases). V lost 2 bases to trimming and J lost 9 bases, with 11 bases between them. CDR3 size: 13 residues. Per the germline V gene, CDR1 is LNHNV and CDR2 is YYDKDF (reference sequence). Here the CDR3 reads CATSRTPRGEQFF. CDR3 DNA sequence: TGTGCCACCAGCAGAACTCCAAGGGGTGAGCAGTTCTTC.

For this clone: This same CDR3 is encoded by further DNA sequences in the sample. V is TRBV7-2 and J is TRBJ1-5, with no clear D. The germline V gene encodes CDR1 SGHTA and CDR2 FQGNSA. The CDR3 contains 13 residues. The V gene lost 2 bases and the J gene lost 0 bases, with 2 bases spanning the gap. This CDR3 is CASSLRSNQPQHF. CDR3 DNA sequence: TGTGCCAGCAGCTTACGTAGCAATCAGCCCCAGCATTTT. The variable domain in full, with the rest retrieved from reference TRBV7-2 and TRBJ1-5, is GAGVSQSPSNKVTEKGKDVELRCDPISGHTALYWYRQSLGQGLEFLIYFQGNSAPDKSGLPSDRFSAERTGGSVSTLTIQRTQQEDSAVYLCASSLRSNQPQHFGDGTRLSIL.

This clone was recorded only once. The same CDR3 arises from other DNA sequences in this sample as well. The chain carries TRBV5-1 and TRBJ2-2; no definite D call. V was clipped by 0 bases and J by 8 bases, with 5 bases between them. The CDR3 has 12 residues. The germline gives CDR1 SGHRS, CDR2 YFSETQ. CDR3 residues: CASSLVAGELFF. CDR3 DNA sequence: TGCGCCAGCAGCTTGGTGGCTGGGGAGCTGTTTTTT.

The genes are TRBV15 and TRBJ1-2; D is uncertain. There are 14 residues in the CDR3. The V end lost 0 bases, the J end lost 4 bases, and 9 bases lay between the germline ends. CDR1 is LNHNV, CDR2 YYDKDF, per germline (reference sequence). CDR3 coding DNA: TGTGCCACCAGCAGAGAGTCCGGCACCTATGGCTACACCTTC. Translation: CATSRESGTYGYTF.

As for this clone: The sample holds other DNA sequences that translate to the same CDR3. The rearrangement links TRBV28 to TRBJ1-2; possibly TRBD1 for D (5 bases). CDR3 length equals 12 residues. Germline lookup yields CDR1 MDHEN and CDR2 SYDVKM. Trimming left V 2 bases short and J 6 bases short, with 7 bases between. The CDR3: CASSLTGDGYTF. The DNA for the CDR3 is TGTGCCAGCAGTTTAACAGGAGATGGCTACACCTTC.

The chain combines TRBV7-8 with TRBJ1-2, with TRBD1 matching over 11 bases. Germline values: CDR1 SGHVS, CDR2 FQNEAQ. V lost 4 bases, J lost 12 bases, and 13 bases stayed unmatched. The CDR3 sequence is 15 residues long. CDR3 in DNA: TGTGCCAGCAGCTCCACTCCGGGACAGGGGGTCCGTCACACCTTC. Amino acids: CASSSTPGQGVRHTF.

Note on this clone: Other DNA sequences within the sample encode an identical CDR3. The chain combines TRBV18 with TRBJ2-1; TRBD2 agrees at 13 bases. The CDR3 is 16 residues long. V shed 6 bases, J shed 2 bases, and the junction held 4 bases outside the gene matches. Germline V gives CDR1 KGHSH, CDR2 LQKENI. In DNA, the CDR3 is TGTGCCAGCTCCCAAGGACTAGCGGGAGCCTACAATGAGCAGTTCTTC. Amino acid sequence: CASSQGLAGAYNEQFF. Based on the CDR3 plus reference TRBV18 and TRBJ2-1, the full variable domain is NAGVMQNPRHLVRRRGQEARLRCSPMKGHSHVYWYRQLPEEGLKFMVYLQKENIIDESGMPKERFSAEFPKEGPSILRIQQVVRGDSAAYFCASSQGLAGAYNEQFFGPGTRLTVL.

V and J are TRBV29-1 and TRBJ2-7; unclear D gene. CDR3 length: 12 residues. Germline CDR1 reads SQVTM; CDR2 reads ANQGSEA. The CDR3, as DNA: TGCAGTGCTATAGGCGGTACCTACGAGCAGTACTTC. It yields the protein CSAIGGTYEQYF.

There are many counts of this clone. The J gene is TRBJ1-1, the V gene TRBV30; 8 bases are a match to TRBD1. V lost 3 bases to trimming and J lost 0 bases; unmatched junction nucleotides: 3. The CDR3 runs to 14 residues. Looked up from germline, CDR1 is GTSNPN and CDR2 is SVGIG (reference sequence). Here the CDR3 reads CAWSRTGMNTEAFF. The CDR3 DNA reads as TGTGCCTGGAGCCGGACAGGGATGAACACTGAAGCTTTCTTT.

This clone was seen only once. The chain combines TRBV10-3 with TRBJ2-7; 7 bases agree with TRBD1. Germline values: CDR1 ENHRY, CDR2 SYGVKD. V shed 2 bases, J shed 5 bases, and the junction held 15 bases outside the gene matches. This CDR3 comprises 17 residues. CDR3: CAISEDILGGLKDEQYF. CDR3 bases: TGTGCCATCAGTGAGGATATATTAGGGGGCTTGAAGGACGAGCAGTACTTC.

This chain joins TRBV11-2 and TRBJ1-2; 7 nucleotides agree with TRBD1. The trim removed 1 base at V and 0 bases at J, leaving 8 bases unmatched. Germline CDR1 is SGHAT and CDR2 is FQNNGV. This CDR3 has 17 residues. The CDR3 here is CASSLGRGRGPNYGYTF. CDR3 nucleotides: TGTGCCAGCAGCTTAGGGAGGGGGCGCGGACCTAACTATGGCTACACCTTC.

This clone was detected only a few times. The gene calls are TRBV30 and TRBJ1-1; 7 bases line up with TRBD1. Germline loops: CDR1 GTSNPN, CDR2 SVGIG (reference sequence). This CDR3 is built from 14 residues. The V segment lost 4 bases and the J segment 1 base; nucleotides outside the gene matches: 6. DNA for the CDR3: TGTGCCTGGACGTCAGGGGGTGGGAACACTGAAGCTTTCTTT. This encodes CAWTSGGGNTEAFF.

The genes are TRBV4-3 and TRBJ1-1, with TRBD1 identical over 9 bases. The CDR3 has 15 amino acids. Looked up from germline, CDR1 is LGHNA and CDR2 is YSLEER. The junction had 7 bases not matched to a gene; V was cut back by 4 bases and J by 4 bases. The CDR3 region has the DNA TGCGCCAGCAGCCCGATACAGGGGGCGAGCACTGAAGCTTTCTTT. This gives the protein CASSPIQGASTEAFF.

V and J are TRBV29-1 and TRBJ1-2; D possibly corresponds to TRBD1 (5 bases). V was cut by 3 bases and J by 6 bases, with 11 bases left in between. The CDR3 runs to 12 residues. Germline values: CDR1 SQVTM, CDR2 ANQGSEA. The CDR3 nucleotides are TGCAGCGTTGACTGGGGCCAGGATGGCTACACCTTC. Translation gives CSVDWGQDGYTF.

The CDR3, as DNA: TGTGCCAGCAGCTGGACTGAAGATACGCAGTATTTT. Amino acids: CASSWTEDTQYF. The chain combines TRBV5-5 with TRBJ2-3, with D perhaps matching TRBD2 (5 bases). Germline CDR1 and CDR2: SGHKS and YYEKEE (reference sequence). Trimming shortened V by 3 bases and J by 5 bases, and 7 bases separated the two germline ends. The CDR3 runs to 12 residues.

J is TRBJ1-3 and V is TRBV29-1; the D gene is possibly TRBD1 (5 bases). Germline V gene lookup returns CDR1 SQVTM and CDR2 ANQGSEA. Trimming pared 7 bases from V and 1 base from J, leaving 17 bases between. The CDR3 spans 15 residues. CDR3 region: CSGAGRGPSGNTIYF. The CDR3 bases are TGCAGCGGTGCCGGGAGGGGCCCTTCTGGAAACACCATATATTTT. The full variable domain, with the rest looked up from reference TRBV29-1 and TRBJ1-3, is SAVISQKPSRDICQRGTSLTIQCQVDSQVTMMFWYRQQPGQSLTLIATANQGSEATYESGFVIDKFPISRPNLTFSTLTVSNMSPEDSSIYLCSGAGRGPSGNTIYFGEGSWLTVV.

V and J are TRBV6-1 and TRBJ1-2; 7 bases fit TRBD1. The CDR3 has 13 amino acids. V lost 8 bases to trimming and J lost 5 bases; unmatched junction nucleotides: 8. Germline V gene sequence: CDR1 MNHNS, CDR2 SASEGT. CDR3 protein: CASRTGTAYGYTF. DNA of the CDR3: TGTGCCAGCCGCACCGGGACAGCTTATGGCTACACCTTC.

V is TRBV2 and J is TRBJ1-1, with D hard to call. The germline gives CDR1 SNHLY, CDR2 FYNNEI. Trimming stripped 6 bases from V and 1 base from J, with 9 bases between. The length of the CDR3 is 13 residues. The CDR3 here is CASRETWNTEAFF. As DNA, the CDR3 is TGTGCCAGCAGGGAAACATGGAACACTGAAGCTTTCTTT. Full variable domain (remainder filled in from reference TRBV2 and TRBJ1-1): EPEVTQTPSHQVTQMGQEVILRCVPISNHLYFYWYRQILGQKVEFLVSFYNNEISEKSEIFDDQFSVERPDGSNFTLKIRSTKLEDSAMYFCASRETWNTEAFFGQGTRLTVV.

The rearrangement links TRBV7-3 to TRBJ2-1; D gene unclear. This CDR3 spans 15 amino acids. Germline lookup yields CDR1 SGHTA and CDR2 FQGTGA. V gave up 5 bases and J gave up 4 bases, with 15 bases separating them. The CDR3 DNA reads TGTGCCAGCAGCAGAACTACCGGAATTTACAATGAGCAGTTCTTC. It yields the protein CASSRTTGIYNEQFF.

The gene calls are TRBV7-8 and TRBJ2-7; 7 nucleotides match TRBD2. This CDR3 contains 17 residues. Germline V gene sequence: CDR1 SGHVS, CDR2 FQNEAQ. V shed 1 base, J shed 0 bases, and the junction held 9 bases outside the gene matches. The DNA for the CDR3 is TGTGCCAGCAGCTTAGTCGGAGCTAGCGGTAGCTCCTACGAGCAGTACTTC. Amino acid sequence: CASSLVGASGSSYEQYF.

This clone was seen only once. This chain uses TRBV6-5 with TRBJ1-5; weak D call: TRBD1 (5 bases). CDR3 length: 15 amino acids. Germline CDR1 reads MNHEY; CDR2 reads SVGAGI. The germline V and J ends were trimmed by 6 bases and 6 bases, with 18 bases remaining between them. The CDR3 DNA reads as TGTGCCAGCAGGGGAACAGGAGGCTCTTTTCAGCCCCAGCATTTT. It yields the protein CASRGTGGSFQPQHF.

The chain is built from TRBV5-4 and TRBJ2-7; D may be TRBD1 or TRBD2 (5 bases each). V lost 0 bases and J 3 bases, leaving 13 bases between the germline ends. CDR3 length: 15 residues. Germline V gene data show CDR1 as SGHNT and CDR2 as YYREEE (reference sequence). CDR3 in DNA: TGTGCCAGCAGCTTGGCGGCAGGGACCGACTACGAGCAGTACTTC. Translated: CASSLAAGTDYEQYF.

V gene TRBV4-1 combines with J gene TRBJ2-5, with 9 bases that match TRBD1. V was clipped by 4 bases and J by 7 bases; unmatched bases: 10. Germline values: CDR1 MGHRA, CDR2 YSYEKL. CDR3 length: 15 residues. The CDR3, as DNA: TGCGCCAGCAGCCCTTCCGGGACAGGGCGGGTGACCCAGTACTTC. This encodes CASSPSGTGRVTQYF.

The chain is built from TRBV15 and TRBJ2-7, with TRBD2 matching over 7 bases. J was trimmed by 5 bases and V by 0 bases; bases with no gene match: 4. The CDR3 is made up of 14 amino acids. Germline V gene sequence: CDR1 LNHNV, CDR2 YYDKDF (reference sequence). CDR3 sequence reads: CATSRDQAGHEQYF. The CDR3 DNA reads TGTGCCACCAGCAGAGATCAAGCGGGACACGAGCAGTACTTC.

Concerning this clone itself: A far bigger clonotype differs at one base, so this is likely a read error. The chain recombines TRBV28 with TRBJ1-1; D may be TRBD1 (6 bases). Per germline, CDR1 MDHEN and CDR2 SYDVKM. Trimming pared 11 bases from V and 5 bases from J, leaving 15 bases between. The CDR3 consists of 12 residues. The CDR3 region has the DNA TGTGCCGGCAAGCCAGGGGTGACTGAAGCTTTCTTT. Its translation: CAGKPGVTEAFF.

The chain carries TRBV28 and TRBJ2-1; TRBD2 matches 8 bases. In germline, CDR1 is MDHEN, CDR2 SYDVKM. This CDR3 has 16 residues. J was trimmed by 0 bases and V by 10 bases; bases with no gene match: 11. As DNA, the CDR3 is TGTGCCACCATATCGGGGGGGGCCTTCTCCTACAATGAGCAGTTCTTC. It codes for CATISGGAFSYNEQFF.